The rows below give T cell receptor beta chains drawn from one sample of a study of blood T cell repertoires in COVID-19. Profiling relied on immunoSEQ multiplex PCR, and the TCRdb table lists in-frame clones only, not all of them. Of 150,000 to 200,000 clones listed, 81% are singletons. Sequencing used peripheral blood. These receptors came from a man between 60 and 75 years old with active or convalescent COVID-19. CDR3s include the opening cysteine and the closing phenylalanine or tryptophan. The order of the fields is clone size, CDR3 length, D gene, V gene, J gene, CDR3 protein. A D gene is named only where the DNA matches it firmly. Not every row has a clone size; where given, it reads once, few, many or a size class.

>-|15|-|TRBV15|TRBJ1-2
CATSRAPEMVYGYTF
>-|14|TRBD2|TRBV24-1|TRBJ2-2
CATSLAGLTGELFF
>-|17|TRBD2|TRBV4-2|TRBJ2-2
CASSQEASGRALGELFF
>-|16|TRBD1|TRBV15|TRBJ2-1
CATSRGTGGPYNEQFF
>few|13|-|TRBV7-9|TRBJ2-7
CASSTRQNYEQYF
>-|18|TRBD2|TRBV9|TRBJ2-1
CASSVVSSGSLSYNEQFF
>few|14|TRBD1|TRBV4-2|TRBJ2-5
CASSKGQTQETQYF
>-|15|-|TRBV18|TRBJ1-5
CASSPGGVSNQPQHF
>-|14|TRBD1|TRBV5-1|TRBJ2-1
CASSTGTAYNEQFF
>-|15|TRBD1|TRBV7-9|TRBJ1-1
CASSFGTGSNTEAFF
>-|15|-|TRBV27|TRBJ2-5
CAGQPATGSHETQYF
>-|14|-|TRBV7-2|TRBJ2-5
CASSLARVPETQYF
>-|18|TRBD2|TRBV15|TRBJ2-3
CATSRGTSGGAWTDTQYF
>-|17|-|TRBV3-1/TRBV3-2|TRBJ2-2
CASSQDWRERGTGELFF
>-|14|TRBD1|TRBV5-6|TRBJ2-3
CASSLWTGTDTQYF
>-|13|-|TRBV27|TRBJ2-1
CASSLFQYNEQFF
>-|19|-|TRBV24-1|TRBJ2-1
CATSDQTLGGGSSYNEQFF
>once|15|TRBD2|TRBV9|TRBJ2-5
CASSVVAGGRETQYF
>-|14|-|TRBV6-2/TRBV6-3|TRBJ1-1
CASSYTRLNTEAFF